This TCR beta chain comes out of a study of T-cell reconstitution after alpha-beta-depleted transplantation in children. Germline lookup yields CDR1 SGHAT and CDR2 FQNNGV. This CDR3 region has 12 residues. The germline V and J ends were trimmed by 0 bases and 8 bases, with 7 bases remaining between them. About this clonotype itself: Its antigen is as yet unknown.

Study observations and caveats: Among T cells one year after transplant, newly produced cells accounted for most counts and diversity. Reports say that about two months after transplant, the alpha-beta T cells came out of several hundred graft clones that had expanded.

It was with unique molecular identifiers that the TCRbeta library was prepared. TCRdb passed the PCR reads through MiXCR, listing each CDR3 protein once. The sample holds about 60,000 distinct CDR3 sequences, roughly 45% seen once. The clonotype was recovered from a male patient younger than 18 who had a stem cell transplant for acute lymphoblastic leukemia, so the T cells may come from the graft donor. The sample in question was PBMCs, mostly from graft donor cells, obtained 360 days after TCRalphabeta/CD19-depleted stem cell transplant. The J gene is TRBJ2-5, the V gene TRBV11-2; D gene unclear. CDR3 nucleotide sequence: TGTGCCAGCAGCTTAGAACGTACAACCCAGTACTTC. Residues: CASSLERTTQYF. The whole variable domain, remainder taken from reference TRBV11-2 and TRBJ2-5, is EAGVAQSPRYKIIEKRQSVAFWCNPISGHATLYWYQQILGQGPKLLIQFQNNGVVDDSQLPKDRFSAERLKGVDSTLKIQPAKLEDSAVYLCASSLERTTQYFGPGTRLLVL.